This T cell receptor beta chain was documented in a study of beta chain features in type 1 diabetes. A few counts support this clone. Its antigen is still unknown. Sequenced material consisted of expressed TCRB transcripts (all of the isolated RNA was reverse transcribed). The method was immunoSEQ multiplex PCR; TCRdb's version includes in-frame clones alone and lacks a portion of them. In the table there are about 320,000 clones, approximately 15% of which are singletons. General study results and limits: Among type 1 diabetes patients, VDJ junctions had fewer insertions and more deletions.

The CDR3 extends over 13 amino acids. Trimming at V came to 1 base and at J to 7 bases, leaving 1 base not matched to a gene. Germline V lookup: CDR1 LGHNA, CDR2 YSLEER. Sequenced: central memory CD4+ T cells from blood. The receptor comes from a man between 25 and 39 years old in good health. The chain employs TRBV4-3 and TRBJ2-3; 8 bases are a match to TRBD1. The CDR3 DNA is TGCGCCAGCAGCCAAGGACAGGGGAATACGCAGTATTTT. Translating gives CASSQGQGNTQYF.